A single sample is the source of the 10 T cell receptor beta chains below, sequenced in a study of blood T cell repertoires in COVID-19. Repertoires were generated with immunoSEQ multiplex PCR, while TCRdb's copy carries only in-frame clones and drops some. The repertoire holds under 150,000 clones, with 70% to 85% as singletons. The sample consisted of peripheral blood. Every receptor here comes from a woman older than 75 in a cohort sampled during active or convalescent COVID-19.

The chain uses TRBV4-1 and TRBJ2-4; 9 bases map to TRBD1. The CDR3 has 13 amino acids. Germline loops: CDR1 MGHRA, CDR2 YSYEKL. J gave up 8 bases and V 2 bases, and 1 base lay outside the gene matches. The CDR3 is CASSQWTGDIQYF. Here the CDR3 DNA reads TGCGCCAGCAGCCAATGGACAGGGGACATTCAGTACTTC.

The chain is built from TRBV5-4 and TRBJ2-4; no definite D call. Trimming took off 4 bases at V and 2 bases at J, with 13 bases between the two ends. Per the germline V gene, CDR1 is SGHNT and CDR2 is YYREEE (reference sequence). This CDR3 has 15 amino acids. The CDR3 DNA follows: TGTGCCAGCAGCAGCCCAGGAAAACCCAAAAACATTCAGTACTTC. This sequence encodes CASSSPGKPKNIQYF.

The V and J genes are TRBV5-1 and TRBJ2-2, with TRBD1 matching over 10 bases. The length of the CDR3 is 16 residues. Germline V gene data show CDR1 as SGHRS and CDR2 as YFSETQ. The trim removed 3 bases at V and 7 bases at J, leaving 9 bases unmatched. The CDR3 sequence: CASSSNYGTGDGELFF. The CDR3 nucleotides read TGCGCCAGCAGCTCAAACTATGGGACAGGGGACGGGGAGCTGTTTTTT. Supplemented by reference TRBV5-1 and TRBJ2-2, the full variable domain reads KAGVTQTPRYLIKTRGQQVTLSCSPISGHRSVSWYQQTPGQGLQFLFEYFSETQRNKGNFPGRFSGRQFSNSRSEMNVSTLELGDSALYLCASSSNYGTGDGELFFGEGSRLTVL.

J is TRBJ2-7 and V is TRBV30; 7 positions agree with TRBD2. V trimming: 0 bases; J trimming: 2 bases; junction bases outside the gene matches: 13. Germline V gene lookup returns CDR1 GTSNPN and CDR2 SVGIG (reference sequence). This CDR3 spans 17 amino acids. The DNA for the CDR3 is TGTGCCTGGAGTGTTGGCGGGGGACCCTACCTTGCCTACGAGCAGTACTTC. This translates into CAWSVGGGPYLAYEQYF.

CDR3 loop: CASKTGLAKNIQYF. DNA of the CDR3: TGTGCCAGCAAAACAGGGTTGGCCAAAAACATTCAGTACTTC. The rearrangement links TRBV2 to TRBJ2-4, with a tentative D call TRBD1 (6 bases). The CDR3 loop spans 14 amino acids. Per germline, CDR1 SNHLY and CDR2 FYNNEI. Deletions cut 7 bases from V and 1 base from J, with 11 bases between.

This chain connects TRBV2 to TRBJ2-6; D call uncertain. CDR3 length equals 13 residues. The V gene's germline CDR1 is SNHLY and CDR2 FYNNEI. V was cut by 10 bases and J by 0 bases, with 7 bases left in between. This CDR3 is CATGDSGANVLTF. For the CDR3, the DNA is TGTGCCACAGGTGACTCTGGGGCCAACGTCCTGACTTTC.

J is TRBJ2-3 and V is TRBV6-4; TRBD2 matches 9 bases. This CDR3 spans 16 amino acids. Losses at the gene ends were 3 bases for V and 4 bases for J; bases not matched to a gene: 8. Germline lookup yields CDR1 MRHNA and CDR2 SNTAGT. The CDR3 bases are TGTGCCAGCAGTGAAGAGGGCGGGGGGGCCTCAGATACGCAGTATTTT. Amino acid sequence: CASSEEGGGASDTQYF.

This clone was recorded a few times. The CDR3 reads CASSLGTATLSGNTIYF. CDR3 nucleotide sequence: TGTGCCAGCAGCTTAGGGACAGCGACGCTCTCTGGAAACACCATATATTTT. The rearrangement uses TRBV7-2 and TRBJ1-3; possible D gene TRBD1, 6 bases. The CDR3 contains 17 residues. The germline V gene encodes CDR1 SGHTA and CDR2 FQGNSA. Trimming shortened V by 1 base and J by 0 bases, and 13 bases separated the two germline ends.

The CDR3 nucleotides read TGTGCCAGTAGTATAGGGACGACAGGGTGGGCCGGGGAGCTGTTTTTT. Protein: CASSIGTTGWAGELFF. The chain joins TRBV19 to TRBJ2-2; 7 nucleotides agree with TRBD1. The trim removed 1 base at V and 6 bases at J, leaving 8 bases unmatched. Per the germline V gene, CDR1 is LNHDA and CDR2 is SQIVND (reference sequence). The CDR3 consists of 16 residues. The full variable domain, rest sourced from reference TRBV19 and TRBJ2-2, is DGGITQSPKYLFRKEGQNVTLSCEQNLNHDAMYWYRQDPGQGLRLIYYSQIVNDFQKGDIAEGYSVSREKKESFPLTVTSAQKNPTAFYLCASSIGTTGWAGELFFGEGSRLTVL.

The rearrangement uses TRBV30 and TRBJ2-7; D gene uncertain. The V gene's germline CDR1 is GTSNPN and CDR2 SVGIG (reference sequence). The CDR3 has 12 amino acids. V lost 1 base and J lost 0, with 4 bases in between. As DNA, the CDR3 is TGTGCCTGGAGTGACAGCTCCTACGAGCAGTACTTC. Translation gives CAWSDSSYEQYF.